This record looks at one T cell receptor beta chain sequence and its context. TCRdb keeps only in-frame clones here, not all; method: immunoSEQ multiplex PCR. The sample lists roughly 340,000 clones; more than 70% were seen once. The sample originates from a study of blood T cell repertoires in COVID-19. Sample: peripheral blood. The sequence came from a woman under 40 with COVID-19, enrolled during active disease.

CDR3 loop: CASSQVSGANYEQYF. CDR3 in DNA: TGCGCCAGCAGCCAAGTAAGCGGCGCTAACTACGAGCAGTACTTC. This chain connects TRBV4-3 to TRBJ2-7; TRBD2 is a possible D gene (5 bases). Trimming took off 1 base at V and 3 bases at J, with 13 bases between the two ends. Germline CDR1 is LGHNA and CDR2 is YSLEER. The CDR3 runs 15 residues.